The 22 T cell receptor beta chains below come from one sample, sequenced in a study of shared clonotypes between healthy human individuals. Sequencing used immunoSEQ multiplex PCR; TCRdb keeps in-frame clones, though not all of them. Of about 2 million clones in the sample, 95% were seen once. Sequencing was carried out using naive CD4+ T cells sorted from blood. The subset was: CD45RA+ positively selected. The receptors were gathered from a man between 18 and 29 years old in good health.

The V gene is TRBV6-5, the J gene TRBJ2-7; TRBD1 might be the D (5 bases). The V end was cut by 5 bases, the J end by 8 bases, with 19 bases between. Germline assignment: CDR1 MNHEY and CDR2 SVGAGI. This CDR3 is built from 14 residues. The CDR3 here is CASSRRQRTDQQYF. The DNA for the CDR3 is TGTGCCAGCAGTAGAAGACAGAGAACCGACCAGCAGTACTTC.

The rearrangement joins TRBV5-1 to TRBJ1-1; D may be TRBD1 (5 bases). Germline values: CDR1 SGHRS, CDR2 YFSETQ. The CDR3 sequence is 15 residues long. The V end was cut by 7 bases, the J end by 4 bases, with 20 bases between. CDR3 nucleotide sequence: TGCGCCAGCGGATCTCGCCCGGGGGGAGGCACTGAAGCTTTCTTT. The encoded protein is CASGSRPGGGTEAFF.

CDR3 loop: CASSPGLAGNSGELFF. In DNA, the CDR3 is TGTGCCAGCTCACCCGGACTAGCGGGAAACTCCGGGGAGCTGTTTTTT. This chain links TRBV18 with TRBJ2-2; 12 nucleotides line up with TRBD2. V shed 3 bases and J 6 bases; nucleotides not matched to a gene: 5. This CDR3 is 16 amino acids long. The germline V gene has CDR1 KGHSH and CDR2 LQKENI.

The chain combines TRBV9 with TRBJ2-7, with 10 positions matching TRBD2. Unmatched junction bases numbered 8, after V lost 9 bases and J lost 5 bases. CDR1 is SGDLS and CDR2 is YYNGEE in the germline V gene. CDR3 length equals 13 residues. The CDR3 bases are TGTGCCAAGACAGCGGGAGGGCCCAACGAGCAGTACTTC. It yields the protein CAKTAGGPNEQYF. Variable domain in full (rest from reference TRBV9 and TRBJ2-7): DSGVTQTPKHLITATGQRVTLRCSPRSGDLSVYWYQQSLDQGLQFLIQYYNGEERAKGNILERFSAQQFPDLHSELNLSSLELGDSALYFCAKTAGGPNEQYFGPGTRLTVT.

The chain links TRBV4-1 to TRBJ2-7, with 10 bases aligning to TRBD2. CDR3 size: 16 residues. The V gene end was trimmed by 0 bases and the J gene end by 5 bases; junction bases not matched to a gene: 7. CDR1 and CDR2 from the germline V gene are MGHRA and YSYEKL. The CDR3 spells CASSQDPLAGVHEQYF. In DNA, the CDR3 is TGCGCCAGCAGCCAAGACCCCCTAGCGGGAGTACACGAGCAGTACTTC.

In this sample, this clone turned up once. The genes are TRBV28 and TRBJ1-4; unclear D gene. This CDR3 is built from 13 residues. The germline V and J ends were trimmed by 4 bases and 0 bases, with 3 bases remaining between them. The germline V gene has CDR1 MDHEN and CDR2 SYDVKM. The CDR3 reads CASSSTTNEKLFF. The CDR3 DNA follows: TGTGCCAGCAGTTCCACAACTAATGAAAAACTGTTTTTT.

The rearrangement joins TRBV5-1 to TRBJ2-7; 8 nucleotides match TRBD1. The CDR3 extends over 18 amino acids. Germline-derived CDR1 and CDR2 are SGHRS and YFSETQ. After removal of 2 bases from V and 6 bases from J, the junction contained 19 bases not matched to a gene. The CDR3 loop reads CASSFSPGQETWRLEQYF. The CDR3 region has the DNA TGCGCCAGCAGCTTCTCCCCGGGACAGGAGACCTGGAGGCTCGAGCAGTACTTC.

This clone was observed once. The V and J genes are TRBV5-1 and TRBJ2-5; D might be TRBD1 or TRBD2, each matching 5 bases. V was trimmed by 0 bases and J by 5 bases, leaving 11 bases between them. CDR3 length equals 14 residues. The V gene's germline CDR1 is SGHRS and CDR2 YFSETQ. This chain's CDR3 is CASSLAGEGETQYF. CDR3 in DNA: TGCGCCAGCAGCTTGGCTGGTGAGGGGGAGACCCAGTACTTC.

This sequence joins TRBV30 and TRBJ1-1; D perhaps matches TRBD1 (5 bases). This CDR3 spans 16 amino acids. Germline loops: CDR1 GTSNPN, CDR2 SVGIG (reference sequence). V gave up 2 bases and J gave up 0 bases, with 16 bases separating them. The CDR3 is CAWSKARVTMNTEAFF. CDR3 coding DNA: TGTGCCTGGAGTAAAGCCAGGGTTACGATGAACACTGAAGCTTTCTTT.

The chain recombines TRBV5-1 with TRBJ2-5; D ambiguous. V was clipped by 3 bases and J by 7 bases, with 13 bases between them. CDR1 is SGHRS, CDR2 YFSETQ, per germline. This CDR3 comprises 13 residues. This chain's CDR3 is CASSSAESGTQYF. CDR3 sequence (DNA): TGCGCCAGCAGCTCGGCGGAGTCAGGGACCCAGTACTTC.

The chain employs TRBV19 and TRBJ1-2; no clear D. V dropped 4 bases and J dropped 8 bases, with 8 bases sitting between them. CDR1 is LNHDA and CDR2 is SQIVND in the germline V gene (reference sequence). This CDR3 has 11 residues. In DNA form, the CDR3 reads TGTGCCAGTAGTACTTCGACCGGCTACACCTTC. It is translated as CASSTSTGYTF.

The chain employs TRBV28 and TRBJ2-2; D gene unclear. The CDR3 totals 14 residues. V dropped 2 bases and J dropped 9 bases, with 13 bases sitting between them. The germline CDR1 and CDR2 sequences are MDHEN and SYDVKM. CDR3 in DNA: TGTGCCAGCAGTTTAGACATTAATCCAAGGGAGCTGTTTTTT. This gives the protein CASSLDINPRELFF.

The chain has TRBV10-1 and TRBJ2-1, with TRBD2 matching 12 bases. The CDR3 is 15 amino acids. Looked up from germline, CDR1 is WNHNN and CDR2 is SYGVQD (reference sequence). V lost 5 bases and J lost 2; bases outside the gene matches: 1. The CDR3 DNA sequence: TGCGCCAGCAGTCTAGCGGGAGGGCCCTACAATGAGCAGTTCTTC. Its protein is CASSLAGGPYNEQFF.

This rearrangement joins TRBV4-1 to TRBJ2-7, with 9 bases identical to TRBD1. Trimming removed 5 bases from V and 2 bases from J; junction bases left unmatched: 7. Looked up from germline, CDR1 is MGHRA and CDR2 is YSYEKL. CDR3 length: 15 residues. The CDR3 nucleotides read TGCGCCAGCAGCTTAACAGGGGGCAGCACCTACGAGCAGTACTTC. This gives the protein CASSLTGGSTYEQYF.

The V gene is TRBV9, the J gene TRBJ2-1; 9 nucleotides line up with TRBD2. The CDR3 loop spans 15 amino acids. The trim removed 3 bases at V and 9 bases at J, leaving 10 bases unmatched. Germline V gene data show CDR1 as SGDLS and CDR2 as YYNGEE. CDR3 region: CASSALGGGAFEQFF. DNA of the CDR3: TGTGCCAGCAGCGCCCTTGGCGGGGGGGCCTTTGAGCAGTTCTTC.

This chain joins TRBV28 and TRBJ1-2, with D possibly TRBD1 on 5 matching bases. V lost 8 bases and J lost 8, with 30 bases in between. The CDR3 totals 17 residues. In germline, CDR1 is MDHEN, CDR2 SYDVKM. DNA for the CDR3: TGTGCCAGCGCTCGAGCGATTGGGGGGGGAGGACCTCTCGGCTACACCTTC. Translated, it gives CASARAIGGGGPLGYTF.

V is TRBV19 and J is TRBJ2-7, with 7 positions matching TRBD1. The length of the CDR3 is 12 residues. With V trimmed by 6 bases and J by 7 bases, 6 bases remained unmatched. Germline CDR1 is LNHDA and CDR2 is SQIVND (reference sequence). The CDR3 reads CASSPTGVEQYF. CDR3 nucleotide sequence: TGTGCCAGTAGCCCCACAGGGGTTGAGCAGTACTTC.

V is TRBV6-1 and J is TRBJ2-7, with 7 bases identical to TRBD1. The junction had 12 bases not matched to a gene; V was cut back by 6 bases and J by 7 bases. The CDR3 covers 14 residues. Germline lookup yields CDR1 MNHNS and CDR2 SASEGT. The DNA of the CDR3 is TGTGCCAGCAGCGATAGACAGGGTTATAGGGAGCAGTACTTC. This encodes CASSDRQGYREQYF.

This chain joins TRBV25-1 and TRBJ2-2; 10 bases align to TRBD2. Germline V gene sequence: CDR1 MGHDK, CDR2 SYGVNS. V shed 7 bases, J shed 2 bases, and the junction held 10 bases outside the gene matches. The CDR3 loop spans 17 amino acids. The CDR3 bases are TGTGCCAGCACCCCTAGCGGGAGAGCCTTCAACACCGGGGAGCTGTTTTTT. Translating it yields CASTPSGRAFNTGELFF.

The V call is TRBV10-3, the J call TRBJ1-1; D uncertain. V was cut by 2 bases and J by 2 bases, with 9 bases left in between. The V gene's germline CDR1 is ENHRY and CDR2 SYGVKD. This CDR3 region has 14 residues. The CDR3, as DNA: TGTGCCATCAGTGAGCTCATGGAAAACACTGAAGCTTTCTTT. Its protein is CAISELMENTEAFF.

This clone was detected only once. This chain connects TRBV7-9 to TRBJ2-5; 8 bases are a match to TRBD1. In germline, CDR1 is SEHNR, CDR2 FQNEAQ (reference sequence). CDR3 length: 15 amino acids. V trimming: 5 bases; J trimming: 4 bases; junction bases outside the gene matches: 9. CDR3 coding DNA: TGTGCCAGCAGCCGCGACAGGGGCGGGTTAGAGACCCAGTACTTC. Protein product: CASSRDRGGLETQYF.

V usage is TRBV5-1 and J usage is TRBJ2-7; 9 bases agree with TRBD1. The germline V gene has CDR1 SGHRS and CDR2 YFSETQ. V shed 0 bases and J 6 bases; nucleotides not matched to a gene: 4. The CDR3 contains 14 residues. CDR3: CASSLVQGAIEQYF. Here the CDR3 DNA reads TGCGCCAGCAGCTTGGTACAGGGGGCGATCGAGCAGTACTTC.